These 24 T cell receptor beta chains were all obtained from the same sample, sequenced in a study of beta chain features in type 1 diabetes. Study-wide results and limits: Within each of all four CD4+ subsets, Type 1 diabetes patients had TCRB CDR3s that were moderately but significantly shorter.

Their antigen targets remain unknown. The sequenced template was cDNA made from the entire isolated RNA. Clones were sequenced by immunoSEQ multiplex PCR, and TCRdb holds only the in-frame ones, with some missing. The sample holds tens of thousands of clones, about 50% seen once. Sequencing was performed on stem cell memory CD4+ T cells from blood. The receptors shown here come from a man aged 18-30 years with type 1 diabetes.

This chain uses TRBV5-1 with TRBJ2-7, with 10 nucleotides matching TRBD1. Germline assignment: CDR1 SGHRS and CDR2 YFSETQ. V lost 0 bases, J lost 2 bases, and 2 bases stayed unmatched. The CDR3 is 15 residues long. CDR3 DNA: TGCGCCAGCAGCTTGGAAGGGACAGGGGCCTACGAGCAGTACTTC. Translated, it gives CASSLEGTGAYEQYF.

The CDR3 DNA reads TGTGCCAGCAGCTACAGCGGGACGGCCCAAGAGACCCAGTACTTC. Translated, it gives CASSYSGTAQETQYF. The chain recombines TRBV5-5 with TRBJ2-5; 7 bases agree with TRBD2. The CDR3 extends over 15 amino acids. V lost 3 bases and J lost 1; bases outside the gene matches: 6. The germline CDR1 and CDR2 sequences are SGHKS and YYEKEE (reference sequence).

The chain recombines TRBV29-1 with TRBJ2-3; the match to TRBD2 covers 8 bases. Unmatched junction bases numbered 5, after V lost 1 base and J lost 2 bases. Germline-derived CDR1 and CDR2 are SQVTM and ANQGSEA. The CDR3 runs 15 residues. CDR3 in amino acids: CSVEVAGGPTDTQYF. The CDR3 bases are TGCAGCGTTGAAGTTGCGGGGGGTCCCACAGATACGCAGTATTTT.

This clone came up once. The genes are TRBV7-9 and TRBJ2-1; D perhaps matches TRBD2 (5 bases). V lost 6 bases, J lost 7 bases, and 13 bases lay in between. CDR3 length: 13 residues. Germline lookup yields CDR1 SEHNR and CDR2 FQNEAQ (reference sequence). This CDR3 reads CASSRPPGNEQFF. CDR3 sequence (DNA): TGTGCCAGCAGTCGTCCGCCGGGGAATGAGCAGTTCTTC.

The chain employs TRBV2 and TRBJ2-7, with 10 bases lining up with TRBD1. The CDR3 runs 14 residues. The germline gives CDR1 SNHLY, CDR2 FYNNEI. The trim removed 7 bases at V and 2 bases at J, leaving 5 bases unmatched. CDR3 DNA: TGTGCCAGCACCATAGGGACAGGGGCCTACGAGCAGTACTTC. It encodes CASTIGTGAYEQYF. The full variable domain, rest sourced from reference TRBV2 and TRBJ2-7, is EPEVTQTPSHQVTQMGQEVILRCVPISNHLYFYWYRQILGQKVEFLVSFYNNEISEKSEIFDDQFSVERPDGSNFTLKIRSTKLEDSAMYFCASTIGTGAYEQYFGPGTRLTVT.

The V gene is TRBV27, the J gene TRBJ2-7; 9 nucleotides line up with TRBD1. Per germline, CDR1 MNHEY and CDR2 SMNVEV (reference sequence). This CDR3 spans 15 amino acids. Trimming cost V 4 bases and J 4 bases; bases outside gene matches: 8. CDR3 region: CASSSPGQGPYEQYF. The CDR3 nucleotides are TGTGCCAGCAGTTCACCGGGACAGGGACCTTACGAGCAGTACTTC.

The chain links TRBV30 to TRBJ2-5; D is undetermined. CDR1 and CDR2 (germline): GTSNPN, SVGIG (reference sequence). The CDR3 is 13 amino acids. Trimming left V 1 base short and J 5 bases short, with 11 bases between. This CDR3 is CAWSAGGAETQYF. In DNA, the CDR3 is TGTGCCTGGAGTGCCGGCGGAGCGGAGACCCAGTACTTC.

The chain links TRBV21-1 to TRBJ1-5; the D call in the table, TRBD1, was not verified against the DNA. TRBV21-1 is reported as a pseudogene. This CDR3 has 15 amino acids. The CDR3: CASSKIGTANQPQHF. CDR3 bases: TGTGCCAGCAGCAAAATCGGGACAGCAAATCAGCCCCAGCATTTT.

The chain is built from TRBV6-1 and TRBJ2-2; 7 nucleotides align to TRBD1. There are 12 residues in the CDR3. The V gene's germline CDR1 is MNHNS and CDR2 SASEGT. V was clipped by 6 bases and J by 8 bases; unmatched bases: 3. DNA for the CDR3: TGTGCCAGCAGGCTGGACAGGGGGGAGCTGTTTTTT. Protein: CASRLDRGELFF.

CDR3 nucleotide sequence: TGCGCCAGCATCGGATTGGGGAGCTCCTACAATGAGCAGTTCTTC. It encodes CASIGLGSSYNEQFF. The V and J genes are TRBV10-2 and TRBJ2-1; a weak D match, TRBD2 (5 bases). Germline V gene data show CDR1 as WSHSY and CDR2 as SAAADI. The CDR3 loop spans 15 amino acids. V was trimmed by 7 bases and J by 0 bases, leaving 13 bases between them.

The genes are TRBV7-2 and TRBJ2-7, with 7 bases that match TRBD2. J was trimmed by 6 bases and V by 2 bases; bases with no gene match: 13. Germline-derived CDR1 and CDR2 are SGHTA and FQGNSA. The CDR3 is 16 residues long. CDR3 DNA: TGTGCCAGCAGCTTACGGTCAGCGGGGCCCTTGATCGAGCAGTACTTC. This gives the protein CASSLRSAGPLIEQYF.

This rearrangement joins TRBV5-6 to TRBJ2-5, with D uncertain. Trimming left V 1 base short and J 1 base short, with 11 bases between. The CDR3 is made up of 15 amino acids. Germline CDR1 is SGHDT and CDR2 is YYEEEE. The CDR3 is CASSLFRLVQETQYF. CDR3 bases: TGTGCCAGCAGCTTGTTTCGCCTAGTCCAAGAGACCCAGTACTTC. The full variable domain, in which reference TRBV5-6 and TRBJ2-5 provide the parts outside the CDR3, is DAGVTQSPTHLIKTRGQQVTLRCSPKSGHDTVSWYQQALGQGPQFIFQYYEEEERQRGNFPDRFSGHQFPNYSSELNVNALLLGDSALYLCASSLFRLVQETQYFGPGTRLLVL.

The J gene is TRBJ2-2, the V gene TRBV19, with TRBD1 matching 7 bases. Losses at the gene ends were 6 bases for V and 3 bases for J; bases not matched to a gene: 13. The germline gives CDR1 LNHDA, CDR2 SQIVND (reference sequence). The CDR3 extends over 17 amino acids. The CDR3 loop is CASSTNGRQGDTGELFF. DNA of the CDR3: TGTGCCAGTAGCACAAACGGCCGACAGGGTGACACCGGGGAGCTGTTTTTT.

The rearrangement links TRBV21-1 to TRBJ2-2; the D segment call TRBD1 is taken from the table without a DNA check. TRBV21-1 corresponds to a pseudogene. The CDR3 totals 17 residues. CDR3 residues: CASNKKGCRGLNGELFF. CDR3 DNA sequence: TGTGCCAGCAACAAGAAGGGGTGCAGGGGGCTTAACGGGGAGCTGTTTTTT.

The chain has TRBV19 and TRBJ2-1, with D perhaps TRBD1 (6 bases). Germline CDR1 and CDR2: LNHDA and SQIVND (reference sequence). This CDR3 comprises 16 residues. Trimming cost V 7 bases and J 9 bases, with 25 bases left between them. CDR3 sequence reads: CASTSLEGRGVGEQFF. CDR3 DNA: TGTGCCAGTACCTCCCTAGAGGGCAGGGGAGTAGGTGAGCAGTTCTTC.

V gene TRBV28 combines with J gene TRBJ2-3; D unclear. CDR3 size: 13 residues. Germline lookup yields CDR1 MDHEN and CDR2 SYDVKM. Trimming stripped 4 bases from V and 6 bases from J, with 11 bases between. CDR3 protein: CASSSPFGDTQYF. CDR3 bases: TGTGCCAGCAGTTCCCCCTTCGGGGATACGCAGTATTTT.

The chain combines TRBV27 with TRBJ1-5, with no clear D. Looked up from germline, CDR1 is MNHEY and CDR2 is SMNVEV (reference sequence). This CDR3 is built from 15 residues. V lost 5 bases and J 7 bases, leaving 18 bases between the germline ends. This chain's CDR3 is CASSRRGGREQPQHF. The DNA for the CDR3 is TGTGCCAGCAGTAGACGAGGCGGGCGAGAACAGCCCCAGCATTTT.

The chain couples TRBV28 to TRBJ1-1; TRBD1 aligns across 7 bases. Losses at the gene ends were 6 bases for V and 10 bases for J; bases not matched to a gene: 11. This CDR3 is 13 amino acids long. Germline values: CDR1 MDHEN, CDR2 SYDVKM. DNA of the CDR3: TGTGCCAGCAGCAATCGACAGGGTTATTCAGCTTTCTTT. Translated, it gives CASSNRQGYSAFF.

The CDR3 spells CASSQGGGLGETQYF. The CDR3 bases are TGTGCCAGTAGCCAGGGAGGGGGGCTGGGGGAGACCCAGTACTTC. The V and J genes are TRBV19 and TRBJ2-5; D is perhaps TRBD2 (7 bases). V lost 6 bases and J 5 bases, leaving 19 bases between the germline ends. CDR1 and CDR2 from the germline V gene are LNHDA and SQIVND (reference sequence). This CDR3 is 15 amino acids long.

This clone has a single count. The rearrangement links TRBV10-1 to TRBJ1-6, with a tentative D call TRBD1 (5 bases). The CDR3 length is 15 residues. Germline V gives CDR1 WNHNN, CDR2 SYGVQD (reference sequence). Trimming took 0 bases from V and 7 from J, leaving 10 bases between them. In nucleotides, the CDR3 is TGCGCCAGCAGTGAGTCCCAGGGTTGGAATTCACCCCTCCACTTT. As protein: CASSESQGWNSPLHF.

The chain has TRBV9 and TRBJ2-3; TRBD2 matches 14 bases. Unmatched junction bases numbered 5, after V lost 3 bases and J lost 5 bases. The CDR3 runs to 16 residues. CDR1 and CDR2 (germline): SGDLS, YYNGEE. CDR3 nucleotides: TGTGCCAGCAGCGGACTAGCGGGGGGGCGGGAAGATACGCAGTATTTT. This translates into CASSGLAGGREDTQYF.

The J gene is TRBJ2-3, the V gene TRBV5-1; 9 nucleotides align to TRBD2. After removal of 0 bases from V and 2 bases from J, the junction contained 4 bases not matched to a gene. The CDR3 is 16 amino acids. From germline, CDR1 is SGHRS and CDR2 YFSETQ. The CDR3 DNA reads TGCGCCAGCAGCTTGGGCGCTAGCGGGGTCACAGATACGCAGTATTTT. Amino acids: CASSLGASGVTDTQYF.

This clone was counted once. The chain carries TRBV7-2 and TRBJ2-7; 8 nucleotides align to TRBD2. V lost 5 bases, J lost 0 bases, and 12 bases stayed unmatched. The CDR3 extends over 17 amino acids. From germline, CDR1 is SGHTA and CDR2 FQGNSA. The chain's CDR3 is CASSPTVGLASSYEQYF. DNA of the CDR3: TGTGCCAGCAGCCCAACAGTCGGACTAGCCAGCTCCTACGAGCAGTACTTC.

The V gene is TRBV5-1, the J gene TRBJ2-3; possibly TRBD2 for D (5 bases). Germline lookup yields CDR1 SGHRS and CDR2 YFSETQ. V dropped 0 bases and J dropped 1 base, with 12 bases sitting between them. The CDR3 consists of 16 residues. CDR3 sequence: CASSLGAAAGTDTQYF. CDR3 DNA sequence: TGCGCCAGCAGCTTGGGGGCAGCGGCCGGCACAGATACGCAGTATTTT.